The entry below describes one TCR beta chain. Its antigen is undetermined. TCRdb keeps only in-frame clones here, not all; method: immunoSEQ multiplex PCR. Of about 25,000 clones listed, 79% were seen once; the top ten hold 30% to 40%. The data belong to a study of OX40 agonist ivuxolimab in advanced cancers. Study information: The dose of intravenous ivuxolimab that patients received every 2 weeks ranged from 0.01 to 10 mg/kg.

Regarding the study as a whole: At 0.1 to 3.0 mg/kg and by week 6, clonal expansion occurred in CD4+ and CD8+ blood T cells.

Germline trimming cut 8 bases from V and 5 bases from J; bases unmatched to any gene: 11. Germline values: CDR1 SNHLY, CDR2 FYNNEI. The CDR3 is 15 amino acids. Sequencing was performed on CD4+ or CD8+ T cells sorted from blood, taken in a trial of the OX40 agonist ivuxolimab. This chain connects TRBV2 to TRBJ2-1; 8 bases agree with TRBD2. This receptor was taken from an adult with an advanced solid tumor such as melanoma, head and neck, liver or kidney cancer. CDR3 DNA sequence: TGTGCCAGCCGTTACGGGAGGGCCAGCGACAATGAGCAGTTCTTC. Its protein product is CASRYGRASDNEQFF. The full variable domain, rest sourced from reference TRBV2 and TRBJ2-1, is EPEVTQTPSHQVTQMGQEVILRCVPISNHLYFYWYRQILGQKVEFLVSFYNNEISEKSEIFDDQFSVERPDGSNFTLKIRSTKLEDSAMYFCASRYGRASDNEQFFGPGTRLTVL.